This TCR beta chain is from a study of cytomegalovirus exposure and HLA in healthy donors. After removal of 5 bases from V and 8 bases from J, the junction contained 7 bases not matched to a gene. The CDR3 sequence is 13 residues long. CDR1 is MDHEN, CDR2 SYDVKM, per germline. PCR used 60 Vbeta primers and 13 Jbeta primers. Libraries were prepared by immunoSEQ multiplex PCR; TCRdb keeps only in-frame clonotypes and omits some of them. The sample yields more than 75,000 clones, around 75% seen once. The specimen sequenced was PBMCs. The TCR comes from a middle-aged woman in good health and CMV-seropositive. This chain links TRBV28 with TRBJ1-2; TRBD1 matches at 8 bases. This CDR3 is CASSLRGPRGYTF. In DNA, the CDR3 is TGTGCCAGCAGTCTCAGGGGGCCTCGAGGCTACACCTTC.